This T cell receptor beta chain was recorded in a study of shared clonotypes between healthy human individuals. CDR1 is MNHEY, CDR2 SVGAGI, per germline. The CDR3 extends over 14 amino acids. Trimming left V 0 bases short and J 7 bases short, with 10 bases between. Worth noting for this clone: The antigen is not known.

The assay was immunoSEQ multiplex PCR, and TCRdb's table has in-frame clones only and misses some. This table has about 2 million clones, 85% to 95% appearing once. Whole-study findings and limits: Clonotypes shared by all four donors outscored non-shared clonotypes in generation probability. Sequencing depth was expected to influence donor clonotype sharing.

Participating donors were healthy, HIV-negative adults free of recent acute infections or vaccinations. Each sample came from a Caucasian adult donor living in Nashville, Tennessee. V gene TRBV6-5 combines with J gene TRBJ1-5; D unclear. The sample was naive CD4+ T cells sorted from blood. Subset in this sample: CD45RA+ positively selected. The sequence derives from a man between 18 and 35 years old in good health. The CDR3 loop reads CASSYSMTQQPQHF. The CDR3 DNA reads TGTGCCAGCAGTTACTCGATGACACAGCAGCCCCAGCATTTT.